These T cell receptor beta chains were read from a single sample in a study of cytomegalovirus exposure and HLA in healthy donors. Using immunoSEQ multiplex PCR, the repertoire was profiled, and TCRdb retains in-frame clones only, with some absent. This table has 150,000 to 200,000 clones, nearly 80% appearing once. Specimen: PBMCs. The origin of the receptors is a woman aged 30 to 39 in good health and CMV-seropositive. The CDR3 runs from the conserved cysteine through the conserved F or W. The D gene is left open where the match is weak. Only part of the rows carry a size: once, few, many, or a class if the clone is expanded.

>TRBV11-2|once|.|TRBJ2-7
CASSLLTGAPGYEQYF
TGTGCCAGCAGCTTATTAACAGGAGCTCCCGGTTACGAGCAGTACTTC
>TRBV10-2|.|.|TRBJ1-4
CASTGHLNEKLFF
TGCGCCAGCACGGGACACCTTAATGAAAAACTGTTTTTT
>TRBV7-8|once|TRBD2|TRBJ2-1
CASSLEAGRESSYNEQFF
TGTGCCAGCAGCTTAGAGGCGGGGCGGGAGAGCTCCTACAATGAGCAGTTCTTC
>TRBV7-9|.|.|TRBJ2-1
CASSLGQGPSDEQFF
TGTGCCAGCAGCTTAGGGCAGGGCCCTTCGGATGAGCAGTTCTTC
>TRBV7-2|.|TRBD2|TRBJ2-5
CASSFGGRPIIGQETQYF
TGTGCCAGCAGCTTCGGCGGGAGGCCAATTATTGGGCAAGAGACCCAGTACTTC
>TRBV5-1|.|.|TRBJ1-3
CASSPGPGNTIYF
TGCGCCAGCAGCCCAGGGCCTGGAAACACCATATATTTT
>TRBV13|few|.|TRBJ1-1
CASSFTGIEAFF
TGTGCCAGCAGCTTTACAGGGATTGAAGCTTTCTTT
>TRBV18|.|.|TRBJ1-1
CASSVGANTEAFF
TGTGCCAGCTCTGTAGGGGCCAACACTGAAGCTTTCTTT
>TRBV7-2|.|.|TRBJ2-1
CASSLEGGAYNEQFF
TGTGCCAGCAGCTTAGAGGGGGGGGCCTACAATGAGCAGTTCTTC
>TRBV7-8|.|.|TRBJ2-7
CASSQKVASSSYEQYF
TGTGCCAGCAGCCAGAAAGTAGCGAGCAGCTCCTACGAGCAGTACTTC
>TRBV27|.|.|TRBJ2-7
CASSPPQGPHEQYF
TGTGCCAGCAGTCCGCCGCAGGGCCCCCACGAGCAGTACTTC
>TRBV13|.|TRBD1|TRBJ2-3
CASSQQGADTQYF
TGTGCCAGCAGTCAACAGGGGGCAGATACGCAGTATTTT
>TRBV7-9|.|TRBD1|TRBJ2-4
CASSGGQGAAKNIQYF
TGTGCCAGCAGCGGAGGACAGGGGGCGGCCAAAAACATTCAGTACTTC
>TRBV6-5|.|TRBD1|TRBJ2-3
CASSFRDRGGPDTQYF
TGTGCCAGCAGTTTCCGGGACAGGGGAGGACCAGATACGCAGTATTTT
>TRBV7-2|.|.|TRBJ2-7
CASSFALGPSYF
TGTGCCAGCAGCTTCGCATTGGGGCCTAGTTACTTC
>TRBV28|few|.|TRBJ1-1
CASSLAGEAFF
TGTGCCAGCAGTTTGGCTGGTGAAGCTTTCTTT
>TRBV28|few|TRBD2|TRBJ2-1
CASRSRAGGPNEQFF
TGTGCCAGCAGAAGTAGAGCGGGAGGGCCAAATGAGCAGTTCTTC
>TRBV19|once|.|TRBJ1-5
CASSIGSAYSNQPQHF
TGTGCCAGTAGTATCGGGTCAGCCTATAGCAATCAGCCCCAGCATTTT
>TRBV5-1|.|.|TRBJ2-7
CASSLAGPNYEQYF
TGCGCCAGCAGCTTGGCTGGGCCCAACTACGAGCAGTACTTC
>TRBV7-2|.|TRBD1|TRBJ2-5
CASSKDRGLETQYF
TGTGCCAGCAGCAAGGACAGGGGGCTGGAGACCCAGTACTTC
>TRBV25-1|.|TRBD1|TRBJ2-6
CASGPGTASGANVLTF
TGTGCCAGCGGACCTGGGACAGCCTCTGGGGCCAACGTCCTGACTTTC
>TRBV9|.|TRBD2|TRBJ2-3
CASGGGTSTDTQYF
TGTGCCAGCGGGGGGGGTACTAGCACAGATACGCAGTATTTT
>TRBV5-1|.|.|TRBJ1-2
CASSLEQGRAGGYTF
TGCGCCAGCAGCTTGGAGCAGGGTCGAGCGGGGGGCTACACCTTC
>TRBV7-9|.|TRBD1|TRBJ1-2
CASSLGPGQGGGYTF
TGTGCCAGCAGCTTAGGACCCGGACAGGGGGGCGGCTACACCTTC
>TRBV28|.|.|TRBJ2-7
CASSQGDSGYEQYF
TGTGCCAGCAGCCAGGGGGACTCGGGGTACGAGCAGTACTTC
>TRBV28|.|TRBD1|TRBJ2-1
CARRIAGTAYNEQFF
TGTGCCAGGAGGATCGCCGGGACAGCATACAATGAGCAGTTCTTC
>TRBV5-6|.|.|TRBJ2-3
CASSLPSENTDTQYF
TGTGCCAGCAGCTTGCCTAGCGAGAACACAGATACGCAGTATTTT
>TRBV2|.|TRBD1|TRBJ2-7
CASSGDRGSTYEQYF
TGTGCCAGCAGTGGTGACAGGGGTAGCACCTACGAGCAGTACTTC
>TRBV6-5|.|.|TRBJ1-5
CASRPGFSNQPQHF
TGTGCCAGCAGGCCAGGTTTCAGCAATCAGCCCCAGCATTTT
>TRBV5-6|.|TRBD1|TRBJ1-5
CASSLGTGGFTNQPQHF
TGTGCCAGCAGCTTGGGGACAGGGGGCTTTACCAATCAGCCCCAGCATTTT
>TRBV27|.|.|TRBJ2-2
CASSPGWGANTGELFF
TGTGCCAGCAGCCCCGGGTGGGGGGCGAACACCGGGGAGCTGTTTTTT
>TRBV6-4|.|.|TRBJ1-5
CASSQEVSKPQHF
TGTGCCAGCAGTCAGGAGGTTAGTAAGCCCCAGCATTTT
>TRBV11-3|.|TRBD2|TRBJ2-5
CASSLRASGSIETQYF
TGTGCCAGCAGCCTTCGGGCTAGCGGGAGTATAGAGACCCAGTACTTC
>TRBV7-2|.|TRBD1|TRBJ1-4
CASSLHRTGGGEKLFF
TGTGCCAGCAGCCTCCACCGGACAGGGGGCGGCGAAAAACTGTTTTTT
>TRBV5-4|.|TRBD1|TRBJ1-5
CASSFGGTGVGNQPQHF
TGTGCCAGCAGCTTCGGGGGGACAGGGGTAGGGAATCAGCCCCAGCATTTT
>TRBV5-1|.|TRBD1|TRBJ2-1
CASSDWTGVFGEQFF
TGCGCCAGCAGCGACTGGACAGGGGTTTTTGGTGAGCAGTTCTTC